Below are 9 T cell receptor beta chains sequenced from a single sample in a study of cytomegalovirus exposure and HLA in healthy donors. Primers for the PCR totalled 60 Vbeta and 13 Jbeta. Here immunoSEQ multiplex PCR was the method, and the copy in TCRdb shows in-frame clones only, minus some. The repertoire consists of 180,000 or so clones, with 75% to 85% occurring once and the leading ten covering 2% to 3%. The sequenced material came from PBMCs. The receptor source for this set is a young woman in good health and CMV-seropositive.

Comment on this clone: An end of the junction differs from the germline gene, which may be a read error. The same CDR3 is also encoded by other DNA sequences in this sample. The rearrangement uses TRBV4-3 and TRBJ2-2; 7 bases fit TRBD2. The CDR3 length is 19 residues. Germline lookup yields CDR1 LGHNA and CDR2 YSLEER. The CDR3 sequence is CASSQESGGSRPNTGELFF. CDR3 nucleotide sequence: TGCGCCAGCAGTCAAGAGTCGGGAGGCTCCCGTCCGAACACCGGGGAGCTGTTTTTT.

The chain carries TRBV7-2 and TRBJ2-7, with 13 bases lining up with TRBD2. Germline CDR1 SGHTA, CDR2 FQGNSA. V lost 1 base, J lost 7 bases, and 7 bases stayed unmatched. CDR3 length equals 16 residues. The CDR3 nucleotides are TGTGCCAGCAGCTTAGGGAGGGGACTAGCGGGGCAGGAGCAGTACTTC. Its translation: CASSLGRGLAGQEQYF. The variable domain in full, completed from reference TRBV7-2 and TRBJ2-7, reads GAGVSQSPSNKVTEKGKDVELRCDPISGHTALYWYRQSLGQGLEFLIYFQGNSAPDKSGLPSDRFSAERTGGSVSTLTIQRTQQEDSAVYLCASSLGRGLAGQEQYFGPGTRLTVT.

This chain links TRBV4-1 with TRBJ2-1, with 8 bases identical to TRBD2. Germline CDR1 reads MGHRA; CDR2 reads YSYEKL. Trimming took 5 bases from V and 2 from J; bases not matched to a gene: 8. This CDR3 contains 16 residues. In nucleotides, the CDR3 is TGCGCCAGCAGCTCCGAAATCGGGGGGGCCTACAATGAGCAGTTCTTC. The encoded protein is CASSSEIGGAYNEQFF.

The sample holds a few counts of this clone. The V gene is TRBV11-2, the J gene TRBJ2-3; D is perhaps TRBD2 (5 bases). This CDR3 is 15 amino acids long. V gave up 5 bases and J gave up 2 bases, with 14 bases separating them. The germline CDR1 and CDR2 sequences are SGHAT and FQNNGV. Here the CDR3 DNA reads TGTGCCAGCAGCCAGAGGGAAGGGCCCACAGATACGCAGTATTTT. This codes for CASSQREGPTDTQYF.

V usage is TRBV30 and J usage is TRBJ2-7, with 10 bases that match TRBD1. CDR3 size: 13 residues. Germline V gives CDR1 GTSNPN, CDR2 SVGIG (reference sequence). J lost 0 bases, V lost 7 bases, and 3 bases had no gene match. The CDR3 DNA reads as TGTGCCTCGCGACAGGGGGCCTCCTACGAGCAGTACTTC. Amino acids: CASRQGASYEQYF.

The CDR3 region is CASSPPSITDTQYF. The CDR3 nucleotides read TGTGCCAGCAGTCCGCCATCTATCACAGATACGCAGTATTTT. This chain links TRBV2 with TRBJ2-3; D is uncertain. This CDR3 is 14 amino acids long. Germline CDR1 is SNHLY and CDR2 is FYNNEI. Trimming removed 5 bases at V and 2 bases at J, with 11 bases between.

The V call is TRBV6-5, the J call TRBJ2-6; no definite D call. CDR1 MNHEY and CDR2 SVGAGI come from the germline V gene. V was shortened by 6 bases and J by 0 bases, with 9 bases between the two germline ends. The CDR3 is 15 residues long. The CDR3 reads CASRGRASGANVLTF. The CDR3 region has the DNA TGTGCCAGCAGGGGCAGAGCCTCTGGGGCCAACGTCCTGACTTTC.

V is TRBV6-1 and J is TRBJ2-2; D gene ambiguous. Looked up from germline, CDR1 is MNHNS and CDR2 is SASEGT. The V gene lost 1 base and the J gene lost 6 bases, with 9 bases spanning the gap. The CDR3 is 14 amino acids. The CDR3 region has the DNA TGTGCCAGCAGTGAAGTGGGCCCCCCCGGGGAGCTGTTTTTT. It yields the protein CASSEVGPPGELFF.

This clone was picked up a small number of times. The chain combines TRBV7-2 with TRBJ1-2; D is uncertain. CDR3 size: 13 residues. V lost 3 bases, J lost 8 bases, and 13 bases lay in between. Germline-derived CDR1 and CDR2 are SGHTA and FQGNSA. CDR3 sequence: CASSFPSGRGYTF. CDR3 in DNA: TGTGCCAGCAGCTTCCCATCCGGTCGGGGCTACACCTTC.